The 7 T cell receptor beta chains reported below all come from one sample, sequenced in a study of T cell clonality in common variable immunodeficiency. Overall study results and limits: Common variable immunodeficiency TCR beta sequences reportedly had fewer deletions and N-nucleotide insertions.

The table came from immunoSEQ multiplex PCR; TCRdb's copy has only in-frame clones and leaves some out. The repertoire has 25,000 to 35,000 clones, none seen only once; the ten largest take 4.5% to 6%. These receptors have no known antigen. Sequenced sample: peripheral blood mononuclear cells. These receptors were taken from a human donor with common variable immunodeficiency.

This clone is medium-sized in the sample. The read ends 3 residues early relative to the CDR3; the germline J gene fills the gap. The rearrangement links TRBV7-3 to TRBJ2-2; the D is unclear. Trimming took 5 bases from V and 0 from J, leaving 16 bases between them. Germline V CDR1 and CDR2: SGHTA, FQGTGA. This CDR3 has 17 amino acids. CDR3 sequence: CASSRGGVATNTGELFF. The CDR3 DNA, read in part, is TGTGCCAGCAGCCGCGGCGGCGTGGCCACGAACACCGGGGAG.

This clone was seen more than once but under ten times. The read finishes 3 residues shy of the CDR3 end, and the germline J gene is used to complete it. The chain recombines TRBV30 with TRBJ1-5; D ambiguous. V gave up 1 base and J gave up 6 bases, with 10 bases separating them. This CDR3 comprises 13 residues. The germline V gene encodes CDR1 GTSNPN and CDR2 SVGIG (reference sequence). The sequenced part of the CDR3 DNA is TGTGCCTGGAGTGCCTTAGAGGGTCAGCCC. It is translated as CAWSALEGQP. The full CDR3 protein reads CAWSALEGQPQHF.

This clone occurred a few times. The read comes to an end 3 residues before the CDR3 does, leaving the germline J gene to fill in the end. The chain links TRBV6-2 or TRBV6-3 to TRBJ1-2, with D possibly matching TRBD1 (5 bases). Trimming left V 6 bases short and J 4 bases short, with 12 bases between. Germline V gives CDR1 MNHEY, CDR2 SVGEGT. This CDR3 contains 13 residues. The CDR3 bases that were read are TGTGCCAGCAGCTCAGGCCAGGGCTATGGC. Protein: CASSSGQGYG. The entire CDR3 is CASSSGQGYGYTF.

Ten or more counts support this clone. The read comes to an end 3 residues before the CDR3 does, leaving the germline J gene to fill in the end. The chain couples TRBV7-2 to TRBJ2-1; TRBD2 aligns across 11 bases. The CDR3 runs 14 residues. Germline CDR1 SGHTA, CDR2 FQGNSA. Germline trimming cut 5 bases from V and 8 bases from J; bases unmatched to any gene: 5. This CDR3 is CASSPSGGFDEQFF. The covered CDR3 bases are TGTGCCAGCAGCCCTAGCGGGGGGTTTGATGAG. The complete variable domain, with remaining parts taken from reference TRBV7-2 and TRBJ2-1, reads GAGVSQSPSNKVTEKGKDVELRCDPISGHTALYWYRQSLGQGLEFLIYFQGNSAPDKSGLPSDRFSAERTGGSVSTLTIQRTQQEDSAVYLCASSPSGGFDEQFFGPGTRLTVL.

Of note for this clone: The read comes to an end 3 residues before the CDR3 does, leaving the germline J gene to fill in the end. The V gene is TRBV6-2 or TRBV6-3, the J gene TRBJ1-5, with 9 bases aligning to TRBD1. In germline, CDR1 is MNHEY, CDR2 SVGEGT. The CDR3 is 15 residues long. J lost 5 bases, V lost 7 bases, and 9 bases had no gene match. CDR3 bases read: TGTGCCAGCACCCCGGGACAGGGAGGAGATCAGCCC. Translating gives CASTPGQGGDQP. The complete CDR3 reads CASTPGQGGDQPQHF.

On this clone itself: The read comes to an end 3 residues before the CDR3 does, leaving the germline J gene to fill in the end. V gene TRBV2 combines with J gene TRBJ2-1, with D possibly TRBD2 on 5 matching bases. This CDR3 is 16 amino acids long. Germline CDR1 reads SNHLY; CDR2 reads FYNNEI. V gave up 1 base and J gave up 9 bases, with 19 bases separating them. Incomplete CDR3 DNA: TGTGCCAGCAGTGAAGTTAGTGGCGGAATTAGCGCTGAG. Translated: CASSEVSGGISAE. The whole CDR3 sequence reads CASSEVSGGISAEQFF.

This clone was seen more than once but under ten times. The sequenced fragment ends 3 residues before the CDR3 boundary, so the rest is inferred from the germline J gene. This chain connects TRBV7-9 to TRBJ1-2; the D is unclear. The germline V gene has CDR1 SEHNR and CDR2 FQNEAQ (reference sequence). The CDR3 is 12 amino acids. Partial CDR3 DNA: TGTGCCAGCAGCCCCCAATTTGCGGGC. It specifies CASSPQFAG. The entire CDR3 is CASSPQFAGYTF.